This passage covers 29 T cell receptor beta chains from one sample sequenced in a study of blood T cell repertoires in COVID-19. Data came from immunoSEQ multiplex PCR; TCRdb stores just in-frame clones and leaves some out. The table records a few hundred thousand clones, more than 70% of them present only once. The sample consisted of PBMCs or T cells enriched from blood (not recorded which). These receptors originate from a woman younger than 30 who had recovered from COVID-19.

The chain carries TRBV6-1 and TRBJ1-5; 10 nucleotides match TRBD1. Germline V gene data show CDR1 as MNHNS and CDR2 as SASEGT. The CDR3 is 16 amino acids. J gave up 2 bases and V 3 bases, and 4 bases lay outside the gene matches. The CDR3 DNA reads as TGTGCCAGCAGTGACCGGGACAGGGGTGGCAATCAGCCCCAGCATTTT. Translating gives CASSDRDRGGNQPQHF.

CDR3 amino acids: CASSRGTWETQYF. For the CDR3, the DNA is TGCGCCAGCAGCCGCGGGACGTGGGAGACCCAGTACTTC. The V gene is TRBV4-1, the J gene TRBJ2-5, with a possible D match to TRBD2 (6 bases). Germline V gene sequence: CDR1 MGHRA, CDR2 YSYEKL. The CDR3 contains 13 residues. The germline V and J ends were trimmed by 4 bases and 5 bases, with 11 bases remaining between them.

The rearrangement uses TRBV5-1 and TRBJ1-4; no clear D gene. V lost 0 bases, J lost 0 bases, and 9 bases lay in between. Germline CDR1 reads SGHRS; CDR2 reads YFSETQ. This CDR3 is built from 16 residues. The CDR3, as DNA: TGCGCCAGCAGCTTGGTTCAGACATCAACTAATGAAAAACTGTTTTTT. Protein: CASSLVQTSTNEKLFF.

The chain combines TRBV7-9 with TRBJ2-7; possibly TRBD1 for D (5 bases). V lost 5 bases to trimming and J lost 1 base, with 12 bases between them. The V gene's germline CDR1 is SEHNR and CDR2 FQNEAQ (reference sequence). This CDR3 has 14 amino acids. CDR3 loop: CASSDRGWSYEQYF. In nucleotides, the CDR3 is TGTGCCAGCAGCGACAGAGGTTGGTCCTACGAGCAGTACTTC.

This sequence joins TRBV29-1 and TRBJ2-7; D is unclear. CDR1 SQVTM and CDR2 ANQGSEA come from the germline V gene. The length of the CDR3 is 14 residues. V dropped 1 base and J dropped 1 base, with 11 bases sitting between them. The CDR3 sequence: CSVEGAGSSYEQYF. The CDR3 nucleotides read TGCAGCGTTGAAGGGGCAGGAAGTTCCTACGAGCAGTACTTC.

CDR3 DNA sequence: TGTGCCAGCAGCCCCATACAGGGTCCCCTAGTATCGAACACTGAAGCTTTCTTT. Translating gives CASSPIQGPLVSNTEAFF. The V call is TRBV7-3, the J call TRBJ1-1; possibly TRBD1 for D (6 bases). Trimming took off 5 bases at V and 1 base at J, with 23 bases between the two ends. This CDR3 region has 18 residues. Germline CDR1 reads SGHTA; CDR2 reads FQGTGA.

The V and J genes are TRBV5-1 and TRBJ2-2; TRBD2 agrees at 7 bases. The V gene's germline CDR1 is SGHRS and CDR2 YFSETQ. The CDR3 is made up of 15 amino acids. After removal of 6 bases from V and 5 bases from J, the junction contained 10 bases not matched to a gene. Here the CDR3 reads CASNHQRGGTGELFF. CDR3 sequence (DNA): TGCGCCAGCAACCACCAAAGGGGAGGGACCGGGGAGCTGTTTTTT. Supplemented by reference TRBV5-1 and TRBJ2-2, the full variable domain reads KAGVTQTPRYLIKTRGQQVTLSCSPISGHRSVSWYQQTPGQGLQFLFEYFSETQRNKGNFPGRFSGRQFSNSRSEMNVSTLELGDSALYLCASNHQRGGTGELFFGEGSRLTVL.

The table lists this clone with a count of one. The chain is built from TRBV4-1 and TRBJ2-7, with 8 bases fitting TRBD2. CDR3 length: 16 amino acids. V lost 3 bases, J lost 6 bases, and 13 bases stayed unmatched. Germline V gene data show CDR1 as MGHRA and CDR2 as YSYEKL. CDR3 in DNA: TGCGCCAGCAGCCAGCTTCCCGGGACTAGTTTCAGCGAGCAGTACTTC. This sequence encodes CASSQLPGTSFSEQYF.

The CDR3 protein is CASSAPSGTGDQPQHF. Here the CDR3 DNA reads TGTGCCAGCAGTGCCCCGTCCGGGACAGGGGATCAGCCCCAGCATTTT. The V gene is TRBV25-1, the J gene TRBJ1-5; 10 nucleotides align to TRBD1. CDR3 length: 16 amino acids. Germline CDR1 MGHDK, CDR2 SYGVNS. V lost 4 bases to trimming and J lost 5 bases; unmatched junction nucleotides: 8.

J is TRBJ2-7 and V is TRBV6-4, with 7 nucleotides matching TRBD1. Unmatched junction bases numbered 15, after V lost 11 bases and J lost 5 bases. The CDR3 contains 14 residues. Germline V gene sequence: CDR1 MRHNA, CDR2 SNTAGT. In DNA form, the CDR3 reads TGTGCCCAGCCAAAGGTGGGACAGATCCACGAGCAGTACTTC. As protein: CAQPKVGQIHEQYF.

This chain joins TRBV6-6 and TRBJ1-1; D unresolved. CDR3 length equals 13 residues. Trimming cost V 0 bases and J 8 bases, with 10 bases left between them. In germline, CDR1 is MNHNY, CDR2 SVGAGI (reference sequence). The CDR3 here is CASSYSRLREAFF. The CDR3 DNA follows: TGTGCCAGCAGTTACTCGCGGCTCCGAGAAGCTTTCTTT.

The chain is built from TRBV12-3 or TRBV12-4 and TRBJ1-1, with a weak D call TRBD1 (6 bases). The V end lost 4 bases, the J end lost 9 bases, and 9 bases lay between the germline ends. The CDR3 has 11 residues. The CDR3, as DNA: TGTGCCAGCAGTTCCCGGGACAAAGCTTTCTTT. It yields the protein CASSSRDKAFF.

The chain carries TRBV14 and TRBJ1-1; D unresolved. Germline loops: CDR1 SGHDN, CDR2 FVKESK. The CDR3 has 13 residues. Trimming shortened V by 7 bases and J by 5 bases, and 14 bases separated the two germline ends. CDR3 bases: TGTGCCAGCAATCAAGAGAGGTGGACTGAAGCTTTCTTT. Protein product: CASNQERWTEAFF.

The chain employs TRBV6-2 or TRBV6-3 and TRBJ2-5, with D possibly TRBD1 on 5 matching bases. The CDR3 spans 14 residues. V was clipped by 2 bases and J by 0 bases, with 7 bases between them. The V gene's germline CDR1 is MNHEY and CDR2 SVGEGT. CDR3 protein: CASSYQGDQETQYF. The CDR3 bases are TGTGCCAGCAGTTACCAGGGCGACCAAGAGACCCAGTACTTC.

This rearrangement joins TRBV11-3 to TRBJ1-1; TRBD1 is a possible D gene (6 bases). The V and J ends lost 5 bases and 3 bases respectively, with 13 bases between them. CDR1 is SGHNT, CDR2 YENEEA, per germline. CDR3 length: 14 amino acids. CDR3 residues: CASSGTGYDTEAFF. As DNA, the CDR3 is TGTGCCAGCAGCGGTACAGGGTACGACACTGAAGCTTTCTTT.

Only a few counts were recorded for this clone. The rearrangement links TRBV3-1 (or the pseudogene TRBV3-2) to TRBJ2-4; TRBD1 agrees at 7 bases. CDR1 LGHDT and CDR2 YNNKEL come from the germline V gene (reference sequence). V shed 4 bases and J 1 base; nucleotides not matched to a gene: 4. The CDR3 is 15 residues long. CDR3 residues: CASSRQQGAKNIQYF. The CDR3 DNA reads TGTGCCAGCAGCCGCCAACAGGGGGCCAAAAACATTCAGTACTTC.

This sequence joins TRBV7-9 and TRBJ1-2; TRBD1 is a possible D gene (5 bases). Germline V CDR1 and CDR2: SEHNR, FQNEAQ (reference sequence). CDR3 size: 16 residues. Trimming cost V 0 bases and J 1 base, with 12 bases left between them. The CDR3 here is CASSLAFLGGNYGYTF. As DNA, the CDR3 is TGTGCCAGCAGCTTAGCGTTCCTCGGGGGTAACTATGGCTACACCTTC.

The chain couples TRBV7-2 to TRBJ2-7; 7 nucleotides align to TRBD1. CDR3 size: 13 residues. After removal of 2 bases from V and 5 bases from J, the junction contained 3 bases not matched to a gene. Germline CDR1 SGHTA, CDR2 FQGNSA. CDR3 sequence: CASSLRGGHEQYF. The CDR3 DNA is TGTGCCAGCAGCTTACGAGGGGGCCACGAGCAGTACTTC. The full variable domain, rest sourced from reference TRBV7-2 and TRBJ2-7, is GAGVSQSPSNKVTEKGKDVELRCDPISGHTALYWYRQSLGQGLEFLIYFQGNSAPDKSGLPSDRFSAERTGGSVSTLTIQRTQQEDSAVYLCASSLRGGHEQYFGPGTRLTVT.

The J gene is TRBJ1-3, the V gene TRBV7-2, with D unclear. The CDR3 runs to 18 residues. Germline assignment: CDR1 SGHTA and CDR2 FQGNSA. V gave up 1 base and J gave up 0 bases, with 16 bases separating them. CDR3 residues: CASSLVSRNIASGNTIYF. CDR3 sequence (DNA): TGTGCCAGCAGCTTAGTATCTAGGAACATCGCCTCTGGAAACACCATATATTTT. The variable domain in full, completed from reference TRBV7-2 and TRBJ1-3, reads GAGVSQSPSNKVTEKGKDVELRCDPISGHTALYWYRQSLGQGLEFLIYFQGNSAPDKSGLPSDRFSAERTGGSVSTLTIQRTQQEDSAVYLCASSLVSRNIASGNTIYFGEGSWLTVV.

The CDR3 sequence is CASRSGTANTGELFF. The CDR3 nucleotides are TGCGCCAGCAGATCCGGGACAGCCAACACCGGGGAGCTGTTTTTT. The chain has TRBV5-1 and TRBJ2-2; 7 bases match TRBD1. Trimming at V came to 5 bases and at J to 2 bases, leaving 6 bases not matched to a gene. The germline gives CDR1 SGHRS, CDR2 YFSETQ. The CDR3 extends over 15 amino acids.

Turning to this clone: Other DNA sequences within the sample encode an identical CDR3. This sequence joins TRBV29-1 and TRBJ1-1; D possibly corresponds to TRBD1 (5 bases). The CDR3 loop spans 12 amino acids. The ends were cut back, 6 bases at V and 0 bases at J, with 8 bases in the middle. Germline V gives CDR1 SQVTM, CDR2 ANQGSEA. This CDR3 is CSVLTVNTEAFF. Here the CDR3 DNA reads TGCAGCGTCTTGACAGTGAACACTGAAGCTTTCTTT.

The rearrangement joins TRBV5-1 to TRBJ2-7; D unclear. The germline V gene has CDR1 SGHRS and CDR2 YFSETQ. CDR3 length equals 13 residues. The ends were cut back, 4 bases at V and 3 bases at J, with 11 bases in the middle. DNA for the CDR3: TGCGCCAGCAGCCTGGGCCCAGACTACGAGCAGTACTTC. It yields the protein CASSLGPDYEQYF. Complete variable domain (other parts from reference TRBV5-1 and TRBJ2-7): KAGVTQTPRYLIKTRGQQVTLSCSPISGHRSVSWYQQTPGQGLQFLFEYFSETQRNKGNFPGRFSGRQFSNSRSEMNVSTLELGDSALYLCASSLGPDYEQYFGPGTRLTVT.

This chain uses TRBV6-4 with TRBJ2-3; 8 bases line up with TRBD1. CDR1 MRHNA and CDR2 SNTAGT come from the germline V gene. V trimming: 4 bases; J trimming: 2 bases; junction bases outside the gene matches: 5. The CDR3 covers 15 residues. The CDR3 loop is CASSVDRGTTDTQYF. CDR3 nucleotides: TGTGCCAGCAGTGTAGACAGGGGAACCACAGATACGCAGTATTTT.

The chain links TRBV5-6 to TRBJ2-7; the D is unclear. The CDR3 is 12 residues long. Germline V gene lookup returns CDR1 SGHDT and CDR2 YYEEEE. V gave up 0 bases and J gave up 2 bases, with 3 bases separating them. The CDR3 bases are TGTGCCAGCAGCTTGGTCACCTACGAGCAGTACTTC. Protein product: CASSLVTYEQYF.

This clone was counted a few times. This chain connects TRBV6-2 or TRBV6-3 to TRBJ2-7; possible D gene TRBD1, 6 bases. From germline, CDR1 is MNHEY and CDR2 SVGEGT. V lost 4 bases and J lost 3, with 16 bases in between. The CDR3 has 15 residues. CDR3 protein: CASSFGPQGHYEQYF. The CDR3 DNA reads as TGTGCCAGCAGTTTTGGACCACAGGGCCACTACGAGCAGTACTTC.

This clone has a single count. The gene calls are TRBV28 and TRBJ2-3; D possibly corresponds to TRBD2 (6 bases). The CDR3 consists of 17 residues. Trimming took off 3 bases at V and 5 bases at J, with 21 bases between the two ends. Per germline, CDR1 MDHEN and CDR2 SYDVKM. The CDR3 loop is CASSLAGSGGGRDTQYF. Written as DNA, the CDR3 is TGTGCCAGCAGTTTGGCGGGTAGCGGAGGAGGGCGAGATACGCAGTATTTT. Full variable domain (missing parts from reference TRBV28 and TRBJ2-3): DVKVTQSSRYLVKRTGEKVFLECVQDMDHENMFWYRQDPGLGLRLIYFSYDVKMKEKGDIPEGYSVSREKKERFSLILESASTNQTSMYLCASSLAGSGGGRDTQYFGPGTRLTVL.

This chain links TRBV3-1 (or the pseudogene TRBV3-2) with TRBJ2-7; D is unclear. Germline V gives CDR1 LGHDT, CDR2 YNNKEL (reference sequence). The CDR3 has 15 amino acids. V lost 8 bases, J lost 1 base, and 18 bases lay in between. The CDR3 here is CASFRIVPGSYEQYF. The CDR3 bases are TGTGCCAGCTTCCGGATCGTGCCAGGATCCTACGAGCAGTACTTC.

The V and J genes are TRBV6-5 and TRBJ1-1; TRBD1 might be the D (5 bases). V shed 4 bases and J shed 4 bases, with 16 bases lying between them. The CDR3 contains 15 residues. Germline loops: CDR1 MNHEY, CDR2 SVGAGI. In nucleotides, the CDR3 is TGTGCCAGCAGTTCCGCCGGGGGGGGGAGCACTGAAGCTTTCTTT. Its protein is CASSSAGGGSTEAFF.

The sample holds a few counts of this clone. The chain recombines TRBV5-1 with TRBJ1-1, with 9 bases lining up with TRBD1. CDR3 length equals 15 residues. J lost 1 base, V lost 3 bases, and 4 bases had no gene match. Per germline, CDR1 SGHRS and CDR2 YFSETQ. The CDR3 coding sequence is TGCGCCAGCAGCTGGGGGACAGGGTCGAACACTGAAGCTTTCTTT. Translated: CASSWGTGSNTEAFF.